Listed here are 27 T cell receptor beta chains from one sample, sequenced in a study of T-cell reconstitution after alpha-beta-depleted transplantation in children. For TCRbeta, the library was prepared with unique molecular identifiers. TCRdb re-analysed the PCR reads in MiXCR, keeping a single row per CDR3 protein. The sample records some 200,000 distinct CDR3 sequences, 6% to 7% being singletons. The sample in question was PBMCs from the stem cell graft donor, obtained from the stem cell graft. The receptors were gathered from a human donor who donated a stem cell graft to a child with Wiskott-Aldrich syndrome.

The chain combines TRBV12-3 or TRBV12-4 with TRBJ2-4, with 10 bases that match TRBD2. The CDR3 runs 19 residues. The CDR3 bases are TGTACCATCAGTTTACAAATGTGGGGTCTAGCGGGGGCTGGGAACATTCAGTACTTC. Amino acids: CTISLQMWGLAGAGNIQYF.

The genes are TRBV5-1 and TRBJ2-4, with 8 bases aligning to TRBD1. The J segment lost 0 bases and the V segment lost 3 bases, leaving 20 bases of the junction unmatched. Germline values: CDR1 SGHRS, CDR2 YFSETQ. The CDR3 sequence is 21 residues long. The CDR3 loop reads CASSSTFGTGGRTLAKNIQYF. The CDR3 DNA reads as TGCGCCAGCAGCTCAACCTTTGGGACAGGCGGACGGACCTTAGCCAAAAACATTCAGTACTTC. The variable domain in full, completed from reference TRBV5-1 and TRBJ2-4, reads KAGVTQTPRYLIKTRGQQVTLSCSPISGHRSVSWYQQTPGQGLQFLFEYFSETQRNKGNFPGRFSGRQFSNSRSEMNVSTLELGDSALYLCASSSTFGTGGRTLAKNIQYFGAGTRLSVL.

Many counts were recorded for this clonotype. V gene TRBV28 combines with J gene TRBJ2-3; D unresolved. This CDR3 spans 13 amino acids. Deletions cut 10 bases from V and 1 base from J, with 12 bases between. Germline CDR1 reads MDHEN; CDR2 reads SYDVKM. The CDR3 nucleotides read TGTGCCACCCTTGGGATCGGCACAGATACGCAGTATTTT. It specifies CATLGIGTDTQYF. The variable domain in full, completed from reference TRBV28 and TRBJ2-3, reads DVKVTQSSRYLVKRTGEKVFLECVQDMDHENMFWYRQDPGLGLRLIYFSYDVKMKEKGDIPEGYSVSREKKERFSLILESASTNQTSMYLCATLGIGTDTQYFGPGTRLTVL.

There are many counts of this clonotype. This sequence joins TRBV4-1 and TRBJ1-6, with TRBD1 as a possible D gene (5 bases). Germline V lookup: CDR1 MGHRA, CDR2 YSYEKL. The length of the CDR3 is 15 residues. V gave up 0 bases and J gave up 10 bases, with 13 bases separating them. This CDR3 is CASSQDYGGRSPLHF. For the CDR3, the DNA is TGCGCCAGCAGCCAAGATTACGGGGGTAGGTCACCCCTCCACTTT.

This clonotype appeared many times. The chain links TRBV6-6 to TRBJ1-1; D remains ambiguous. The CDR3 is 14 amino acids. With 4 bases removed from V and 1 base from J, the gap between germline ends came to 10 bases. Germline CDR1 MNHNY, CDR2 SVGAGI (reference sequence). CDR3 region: CASSLLQPNTEAFF. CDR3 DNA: TGTGCCAGCAGTTTACTACAACCGAACACTGAAGCTTTCTTT.

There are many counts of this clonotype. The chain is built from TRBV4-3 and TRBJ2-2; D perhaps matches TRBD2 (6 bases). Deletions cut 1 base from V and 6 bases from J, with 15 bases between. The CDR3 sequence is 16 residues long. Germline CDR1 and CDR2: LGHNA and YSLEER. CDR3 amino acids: CASSQGGVTFPGELFF. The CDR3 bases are TGCGCCAGCAGCCAAGGGGGGGTGACCTTCCCCGGGGAGCTGTTTTTT.

The CDR3 is CASNKGGLDEQYF. DNA of the CDR3: TGTGCCAGCAATAAGGGAGGGTTAGACGAGCAGTACTTC. The chain carries TRBV7-9 and TRBJ2-7; 7 bases fit TRBD2. The CDR3 extends over 13 amino acids. Per germline, CDR1 SEHNR and CDR2 FQNEAQ (reference sequence). Trimming at V came to 7 bases and at J to 5 bases, leaving 8 bases not matched to a gene.

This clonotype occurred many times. For the CDR3, the DNA is TGTGCCAGTAGCCGACCGGGACTAGCGGGAGTCTACGAGCAGTACTTC. Translation: CASSRPGLAGVYEQYF. J is TRBJ2-7 and V is TRBV6-1, with 14 bases lining up with TRBD2. Germline CDR1 reads MNHNS; CDR2 reads SASEGT. J gave up 3 bases and V 9 bases, and 10 bases lay outside the gene matches. CDR3 length: 16 residues.

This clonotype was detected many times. The CDR3 nucleotides read TGTGCCATCAGTGTCGACACAGGGGATCAGCCCCAGCATTTT. It translates to CAISVDTGDQPQHF. The V gene is TRBV10-3, the J gene TRBJ1-5; TRBD1 agrees at 7 bases. CDR1 ENHRY and CDR2 SYGVKD come from the germline V gene. The CDR3 totals 14 residues. V trimming: 4 bases; J trimming: 5 bases; junction bases outside the gene matches: 5.

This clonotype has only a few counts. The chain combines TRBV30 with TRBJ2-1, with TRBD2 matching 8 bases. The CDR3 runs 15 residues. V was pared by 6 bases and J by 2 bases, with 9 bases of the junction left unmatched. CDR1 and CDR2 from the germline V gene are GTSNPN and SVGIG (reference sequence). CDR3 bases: TGTGCCTGTTATACTAGCGGTCCAACCTACAATGAGCAGTTCTTC. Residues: CACYTSGPTYNEQFF.

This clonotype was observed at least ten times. The CDR3 loop reads CASSQAGQNYGYTF. CDR3 in DNA: TGTGCCAGCAGCCAAGCGGGACAGAACTATGGCTACACCTTC. The rearrangement joins TRBV3-1 to TRBJ1-2; 7 bases line up with TRBD1. Germline CDR1 is LGHDT and CDR2 is YNNKEL (reference sequence). V dropped 1 base and J dropped 2; count of bases not matched to a gene: 1. This CDR3 is 14 amino acids long.

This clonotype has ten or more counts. The CDR3 spells CASSRLRDLDNEQFF. The CDR3 DNA reads TGTGCCAGCAGTCGTCTCCGGGACCTAGACAATGAGCAGTTCTTC. This chain connects TRBV28 to TRBJ2-1; D might be TRBD1 or TRBD2, each matching 5 bases. Trimming took off 5 bases at V and 5 bases at J, with 16 bases between the two ends. Germline V CDR1 and CDR2: MDHEN, SYDVKM. CDR3 length: 15 residues. The variable domain in full, with the rest retrieved from reference TRBV28 and TRBJ2-1, is DVKVTQSSRYLVKRTGEKVFLECVQDMDHENMFWYRQDPGLGLRLIYFSYDVKMKEKGDIPEGYSVSREKKERFSLILESASTNQTSMYLCASSRLRDLDNEQFFGPGTRLTVL.

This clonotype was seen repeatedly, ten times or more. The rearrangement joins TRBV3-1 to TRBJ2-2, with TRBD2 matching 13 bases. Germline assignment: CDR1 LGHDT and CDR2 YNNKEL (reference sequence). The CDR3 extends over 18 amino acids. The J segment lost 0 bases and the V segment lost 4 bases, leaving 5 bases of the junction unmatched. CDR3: CASSPGLAGAANTGELFF. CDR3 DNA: TGTGCCAGCAGCCCCGGACTAGCGGGGGCCGCGAACACCGGGGAGCTGTTTTTT. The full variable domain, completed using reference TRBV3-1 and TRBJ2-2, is DTAVSQTPKYLVTQMGNDKSIKCEQNLGHDTMYWYKQDSKKFLKIMFSYNNKELIINETVPNRFSPKSPDKAHLNLHINSLELGDSAVYFCASSPGLAGAANTGELFFGEGSRLTVL.

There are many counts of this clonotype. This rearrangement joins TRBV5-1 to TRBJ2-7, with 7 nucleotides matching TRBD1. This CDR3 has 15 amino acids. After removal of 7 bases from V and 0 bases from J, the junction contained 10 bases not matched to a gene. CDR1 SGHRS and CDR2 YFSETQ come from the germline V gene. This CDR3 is CASGVNRGPSYEQYF. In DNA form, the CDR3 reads TGCGCCAGCGGAGTTAACAGGGGCCCCTCCTACGAGCAGTACTTC.

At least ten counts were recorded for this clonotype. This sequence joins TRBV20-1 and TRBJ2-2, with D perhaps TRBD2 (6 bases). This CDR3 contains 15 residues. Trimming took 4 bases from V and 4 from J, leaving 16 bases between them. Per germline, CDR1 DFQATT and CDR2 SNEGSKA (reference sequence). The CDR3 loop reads CSATKAGLPTGELFF. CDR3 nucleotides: TGCAGTGCTACGAAGGCGGGACTGCCCACCGGGGAGCTGTTTTTT.

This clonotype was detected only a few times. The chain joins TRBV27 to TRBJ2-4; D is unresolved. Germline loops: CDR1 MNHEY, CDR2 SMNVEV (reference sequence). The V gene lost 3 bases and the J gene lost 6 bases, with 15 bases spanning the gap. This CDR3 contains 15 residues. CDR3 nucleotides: TGTGCCAGCAGTTTCGGCAGTCCTCTAGGAAACATTCAGTACTTC. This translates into CASSFGSPLGNIQYF.

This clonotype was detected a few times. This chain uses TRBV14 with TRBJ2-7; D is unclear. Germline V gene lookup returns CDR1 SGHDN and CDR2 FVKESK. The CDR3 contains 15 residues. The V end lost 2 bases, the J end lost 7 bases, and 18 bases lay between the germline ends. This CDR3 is CASSQLPGSFREQYF. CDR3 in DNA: TGTGCCAGCAGCCAACTCCCCGGCTCATTTAGGGAGCAGTACTTC. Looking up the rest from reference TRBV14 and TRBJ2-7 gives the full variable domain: EAGVTQFPSHSVIEKGQTVTLRCDPISGHDNLYWYRRVMGKEIKFLLHFVKESKQDESGMPNNRFLAERTGGTYSTLKVQPAELEDSGVYFCASSQLPGSFREQYFGPGTRLTVT.

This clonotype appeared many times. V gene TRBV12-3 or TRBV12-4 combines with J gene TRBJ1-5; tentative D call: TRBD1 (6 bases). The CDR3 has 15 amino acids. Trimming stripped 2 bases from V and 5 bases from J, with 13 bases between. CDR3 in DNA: TGTGCCAGCAGTTTAAGGACAGATAGAGATCAGCCCCAGCATTTT. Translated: CASSLRTDRDQPQHF.

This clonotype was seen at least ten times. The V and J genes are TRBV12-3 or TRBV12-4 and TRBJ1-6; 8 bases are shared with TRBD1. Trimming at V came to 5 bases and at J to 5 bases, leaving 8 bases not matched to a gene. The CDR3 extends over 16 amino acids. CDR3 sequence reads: CASSPWDRRHNSPLHF. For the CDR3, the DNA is TGTGCCAGCAGTCCCTGGGACAGGCGACATAATTCACCCCTCCACTTT.

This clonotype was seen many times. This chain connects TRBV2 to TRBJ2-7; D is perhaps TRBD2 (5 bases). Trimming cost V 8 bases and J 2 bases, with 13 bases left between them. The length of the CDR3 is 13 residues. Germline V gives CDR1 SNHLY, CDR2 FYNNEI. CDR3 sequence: CASCMDWAYEQYF. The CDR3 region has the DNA TGTGCCAGCTGCATGGACTGGGCCTACGAGCAGTACTTC.

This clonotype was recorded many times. CDR3 protein: CASSFGYTEAFF. The CDR3 DNA is TGTGCCAGCAGTTTCGGATACACTGAAGCTTTCTTT. This chain joins TRBV12-3 or TRBV12-4 and TRBJ1-1; D is uncertain. CDR3 size: 12 residues. V was pared by 3 bases and J by 3 bases, with 5 bases between.

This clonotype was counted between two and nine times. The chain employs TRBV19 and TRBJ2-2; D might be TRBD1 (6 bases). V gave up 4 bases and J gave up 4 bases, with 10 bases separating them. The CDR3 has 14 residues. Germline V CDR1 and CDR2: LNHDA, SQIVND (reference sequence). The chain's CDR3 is CASSTGAVTGELFF. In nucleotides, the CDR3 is TGTGCCAGTAGTACAGGGGCAGTCACCGGGGAGCTGTTTTTT.

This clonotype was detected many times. CDR3 amino acids: CSVGGRAGGGYNEQFF. The CDR3 bases are TGCAGCGTTGGTGGACGGGCGGGAGGGGGTTACAATGAGCAGTTCTTC. This sequence joins TRBV29-1 and TRBJ2-1, with 9 positions matching TRBD2. Germline CDR1 SQVTM, CDR2 ANQGSEA. V lost 4 bases and J lost 4; bases outside the gene matches: 11. The CDR3 is made up of 16 amino acids.

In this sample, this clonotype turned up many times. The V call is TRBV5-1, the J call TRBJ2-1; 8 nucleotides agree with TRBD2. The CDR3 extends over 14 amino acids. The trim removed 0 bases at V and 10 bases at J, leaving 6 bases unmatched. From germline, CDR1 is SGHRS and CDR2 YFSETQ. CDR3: CASSLDREGREQFF. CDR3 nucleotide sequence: TGCGCCAGCAGCTTGGACCGGGAGGGCCGCGAGCAGTTCTTC. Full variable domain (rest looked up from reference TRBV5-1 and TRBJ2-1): KAGVTQTPRYLIKTRGQQVTLSCSPISGHRSVSWYQQTPGQGLQFLFEYFSETQRNKGNFPGRFSGRQFSNSRSEMNVSTLELGDSALYLCASSLDREGREQFFGPGTRLTVL.

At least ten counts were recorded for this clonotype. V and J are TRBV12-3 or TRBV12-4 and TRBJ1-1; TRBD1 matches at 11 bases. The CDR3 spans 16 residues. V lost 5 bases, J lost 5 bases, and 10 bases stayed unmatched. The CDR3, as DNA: TGTGCCAGCAGTCCGGGCGGGGACAGGGGGAGGACTGAAGCTTTCTTT. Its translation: CASSPGGDRGRTEAFF.

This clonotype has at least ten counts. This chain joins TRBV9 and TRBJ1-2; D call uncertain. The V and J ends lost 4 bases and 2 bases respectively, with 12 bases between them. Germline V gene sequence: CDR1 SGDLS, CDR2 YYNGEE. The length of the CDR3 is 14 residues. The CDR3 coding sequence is TGTGCCAGCAGCTCAGACACCCCAAACTATGGCTACACCTTC. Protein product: CASSSDTPNYGYTF.

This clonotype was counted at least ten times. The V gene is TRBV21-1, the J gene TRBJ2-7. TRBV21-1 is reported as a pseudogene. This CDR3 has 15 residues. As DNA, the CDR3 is TGTGCCAGCAGCCCTCTGTGTCAGGACGCAGCGCGGCAGTACTTC. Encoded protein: CASSPLCQDAARQYF.